The source of this T cell receptor beta chain is a study of T cell repertoires in cytomegalovirus infection. Background on the study: It was the public TCR beta signatures that indicated both CMV infection and matching HLA type. Findings and limits, study-wide: HLA-C-restricted CMV clonotypes gave the most frequent clonotype in two of eight donors.

TCRdb called the reads again in MiXCR, with one record for every CDR3 protein. The repertoire holds over 150,000 distinct CDR3 sequences, with roughly 19% as singletons. This clonotype was seen at least ten times. Its cognate antigen is unknown. There are 14 residues in the CDR3. Trimming at V came to 0 bases and at J to 8 bases, leaving 6 bases not matched to a gene. Germline V gives CDR1 SGDLS, CDR2 YYNGEE. Sequenced: PBMCs. The receptor was isolated from a human donor in good health (CMV status not recorded). Some clones in this sample may be carry-over from other donors' samples. The chain has TRBV9 and TRBJ1-1; 8 bases are shared with TRBD1. This chain's CDR3 is CASSVGTGFREAFF. The CDR3 DNA follows: TGTGCCAGCAGCGTAGGGACAGGGTTTCGGGAAGCTTTCTTT.